This T cell receptor (beta chain) was obtained from a study of cytomegalovirus exposure and HLA in healthy donors. Study findings and constraints: Reports credit the classifier with highly specific, highly sensitive diagnosis of cytomegalovirus status. Later findings reportedly placed an Asian-associated ancestry cluster below the approximately 620-donor mean for N-insertions.

The PCR employed 60 Vbeta primers together with 13 Jbeta primers. Clones were read by immunoSEQ multiplex PCR, and TCRdb kept only the in-frame ones, dropping some. The data show approximately 140,000 clones, 61% seen once. Germline lookup yields CDR1 MNHNS and CDR2 SASEGT. Trimming took 0 bases from V and 13 from J, leaving 15 bases between them. CDR3 length: 13 amino acids. To note about this clone: Its antigen is as yet unknown.

This chain joins TRBV6-1 and TRBJ1-1; D is possibly TRBD1 (5 bases). Sequencing was performed on PBMCs. This clonotype was sampled from a male donor in good health and CMV-seronegative. CDR3 region: CASSEAFGGRDFF. As DNA, the CDR3 is TGTGCCAGCAGTGAAGCCTTCGGGGGAAGAGATTTCTTT.